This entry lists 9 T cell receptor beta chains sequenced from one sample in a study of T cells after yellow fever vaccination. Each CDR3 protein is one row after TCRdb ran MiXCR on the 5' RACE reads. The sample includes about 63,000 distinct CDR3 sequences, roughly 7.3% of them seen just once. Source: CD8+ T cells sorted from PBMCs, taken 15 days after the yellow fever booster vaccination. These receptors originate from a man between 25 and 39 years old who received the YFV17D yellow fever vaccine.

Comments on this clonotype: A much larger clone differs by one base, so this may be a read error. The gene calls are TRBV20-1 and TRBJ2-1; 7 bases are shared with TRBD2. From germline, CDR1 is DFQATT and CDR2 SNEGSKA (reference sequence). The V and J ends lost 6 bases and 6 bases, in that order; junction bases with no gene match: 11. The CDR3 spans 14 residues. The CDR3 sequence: CSAHLAAASNEQFF. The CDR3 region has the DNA TGCAGTGCACACCTAGCGGCAGCTAGCAATGAGCAGTTCTTC.

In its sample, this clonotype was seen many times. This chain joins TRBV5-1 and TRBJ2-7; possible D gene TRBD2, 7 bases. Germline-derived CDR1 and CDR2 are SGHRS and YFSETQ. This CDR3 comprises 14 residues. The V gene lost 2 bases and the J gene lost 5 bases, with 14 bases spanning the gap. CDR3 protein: CASSFVEGGDEQYF. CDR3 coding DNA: TGCGCCAGCAGCTTCGTAGAAGGGGGGGACGAGCAGTACTTC.

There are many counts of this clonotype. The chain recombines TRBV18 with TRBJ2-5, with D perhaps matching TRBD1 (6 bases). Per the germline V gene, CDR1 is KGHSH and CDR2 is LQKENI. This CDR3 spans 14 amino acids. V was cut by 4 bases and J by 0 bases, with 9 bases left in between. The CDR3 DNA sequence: TGTGCCAGCTCACACAGGGAGAACCAAGAGACCCAGTACTTC. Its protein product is CASSHRENQETQYF.

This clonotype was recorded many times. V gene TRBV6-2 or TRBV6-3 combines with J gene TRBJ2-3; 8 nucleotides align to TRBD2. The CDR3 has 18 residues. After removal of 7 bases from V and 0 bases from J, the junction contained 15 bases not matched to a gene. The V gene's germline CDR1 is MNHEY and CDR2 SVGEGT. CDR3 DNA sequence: TGTGCCAGCAATCTCGGACTAGCACCTATCCCCAGCACAGATACGCAGTATTTT. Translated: CASNLGLAPIPSTDTQYF.

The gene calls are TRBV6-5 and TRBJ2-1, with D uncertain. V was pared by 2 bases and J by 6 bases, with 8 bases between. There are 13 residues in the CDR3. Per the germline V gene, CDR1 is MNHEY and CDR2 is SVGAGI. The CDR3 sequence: CASSYEVGNEQFF. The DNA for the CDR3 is TGTGCCAGCAGTTACGAAGTGGGCAATGAGCAGTTCTTC.

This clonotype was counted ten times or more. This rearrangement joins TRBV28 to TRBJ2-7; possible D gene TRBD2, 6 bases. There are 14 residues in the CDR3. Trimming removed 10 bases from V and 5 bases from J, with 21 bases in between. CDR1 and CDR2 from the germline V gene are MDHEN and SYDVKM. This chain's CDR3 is CAITNRDSLNEQYF. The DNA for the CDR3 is TGTGCCATCACCAACCGGGACTCACTCAACGAGCAGTACTTC.

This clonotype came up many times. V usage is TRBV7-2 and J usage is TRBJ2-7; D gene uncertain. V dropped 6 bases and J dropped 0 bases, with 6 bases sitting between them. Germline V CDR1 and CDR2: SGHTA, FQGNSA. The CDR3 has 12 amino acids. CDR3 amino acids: CASSFSSYEQYF. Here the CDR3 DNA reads TGTGCCAGCAGTTTCAGCTCCTACGAGCAGTACTTC.

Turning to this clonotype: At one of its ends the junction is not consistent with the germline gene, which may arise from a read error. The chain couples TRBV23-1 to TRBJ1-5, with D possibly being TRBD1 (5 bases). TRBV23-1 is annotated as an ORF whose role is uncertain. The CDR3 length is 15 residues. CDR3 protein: CASNQGRGHNQPQHF. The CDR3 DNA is TGCGCCAGCAATCAAGGGCGCGGACACAATCAGCCCCAGCATTTT.

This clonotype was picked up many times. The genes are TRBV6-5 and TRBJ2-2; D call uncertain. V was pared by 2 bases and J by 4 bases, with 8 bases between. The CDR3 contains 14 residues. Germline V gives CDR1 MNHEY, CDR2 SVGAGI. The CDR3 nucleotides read TGTGCCAGCAGTTACCCTGATCCCACCGGGGAGCTGTTTTTT. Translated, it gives CASSYPDPTGELFF.